This T cell receptor (beta chain) was observed in a study of cytomegalovirus exposure and HLA in healthy donors (dated by TCRdb to the late 2010s). About the study as a whole: An earlier analysis of several hundred of the donors reported approximately 290 Gb of sequence data and 100 million to 130 million unique TCR beta sequences from some 180 million T cells. Roughly 320 gigabases of sequencing data and around 85 million unique TCR sequences made up an early release that covered around 640 HLA-typed donors. Of the roughly 410 genotyped donors, 70% to 90% were placed in the genetic ancestry cluster associated with self-reported Caucasian donors. The study aimed to test whether cataloging public T cell receptors could reveal signatures of past pathogen exposure. The study used immunosequencing to profile the T cell repertoires of 666 subjects and linked those repertoires to cytomegalovirus serostatus. Along with the roughly 670-subject first cohort, a separate validation cohort of approximately 110 different subjects was used. The study combined high-throughput TCR immunosequencing, statistical association of individual TCRs with disease status, and machine learning to predict cytomegalovirus infection status. A later analysis re-analyzed previously published TCR beta repertoires from approximately 700 donors and added high-resolution HLA genotyping to study TCR occurrence patterns. Rather than drawing on any new phenotypic data, the later analysis identified candidate immune exposures from TCR beta sequences and the way those sequences occurred across donors. To decide whether each TCR beta V gene segment behaved as functional or pseudogenic, an earlier analysis of nearly 600 of the donors relied on high-throughput TCR beta sequencing. Donor age, sex, ethnicity and CMV serostatus were compiled alongside the repertoire data. Genome-wide SNP genotypes for about 60% of the roughly 700 donors were used in a later genetic analysis, which treated that subset as a discovery cohort. Every discovery cohort repertoire had been produced on one sequencing platform. HLA typing covered class I and class II loci at four-digit resolution. The number of donors typed differed by locus, with about 629-630 for A, B, C, DRB1 and DQB1, roughly 550 for DQA1, 600 to 610 for DPA1, and 472 for DPB1. A handful of DR-DQ haplotypes were handled as single units for association and clustering because linkage in the cohort was strong. Across about 370 genotyped donors of the cohort, an average of 235,054 unique TCR beta nucleotide sequences per donor were sequenced, and roughly a sixth of those sequences were non-productive.

The count of this clone is one. There is no known antigen for this receptor. Per-base qualities were not stored, and no clone one base away is much larger. Libraries came from the immunoSEQ multiplex PCR assay. A mixture of 60 forward primers for TCR Vbeta segments and 13 reverse primers for TCR Jbeta segments was used in the multiplex PCR. A multiplex PCR assay on genomic DNA amplified the CDR3 region of rearranged TCR beta genes. On the Illumina HiSeq System, the amplified TCR beta libraries were sequenced as 87-base-pair reads. The study's processing was this. A later analysis tallied around 80 million unique TCR beta chains across the 550 to 850 repertoires, and about 12 million of those chains were shared by two or more donors. A nearest-neighbor algorithm error-corrected the raw reads and collapsed the reads into unique sequences, merging closely related sequences to remove PCR and sequencing errors. CDR3 sequences were aligned to IMGT reference sequences to assign V, D and J gene segments. For a sequence to be retained, a match of at least six nucleotides was required to both a V gene segment and a J gene segment. A rearrangement was called productive if the CDR3 had no stop codons and remained in frame with V and J, and every other rearrangement was called non-productive. Following IMGT convention, CDR3 was defined as the stretch from the second conserved V-encoded cysteine up to the conserved J-encoded phenylalanine. The earlier analysis of a few hundred of the donors excluded any sequence lacking an unambiguous match to a single V gene segment. An earlier analysis of 450 to 650 of the donors called V segments functional above 56.7% productive rearrangements and segregating when the between-donor standard deviation exceeded 5%. To diagnose cytomegalovirus status from the catalog of TCR beta chain sequences, a statistical classification framework was built. In a later analysis, TCR nucleotide sequences were compared against IMGT/GENE-DB human TR gene sequences so that V and J genes could be assigned. Using the TCRdist pipeline, a later analysis assigned CDR3 sequences along with most-parsimonious VDJ recombination scenarios. In a later analysis, each TCR beta chain was defined by its CDR3 amino acid sequence together with its V-gene family, and reads without a unique V-gene family were excluded. To address suspected cross-contamination and a sequencing artifact, a later analysis removed roughly 580 highly shared, low-generation-probability nucleotide sequences. For each public chain, a later analysis derived a clonal expansion index from normalized ranks of inferred template counts within each repertoire. Generation probabilities in a later analysis came from a VDJ recombination model fitted to out-of-frame rearrangements, and those results were checked against IGoR. Hypergeometric tests were used in a later analysis to score TCR-TCR, TCR-HLA and TCR-CMV co-occurrence, with a repertoire-size bias correction applied to the TCR pairs. In a later analysis, false discovery rates were estimated by permuting HLA or CMV assignments 20 times. In a later analysis, co-occurring TCRs were grouped with DBSCAN, and TCRdist sequence similarity was added when clustering was performed within HLA-allele-positive subsets. Repertoires with fewer than 30,000 or more than 120,000 public chains were left out of co-occurrence clustering, as were several repertoires with anomalous nucleotide sharing. Entries here come from immuneACCESS through TCRdb and include only in-frame sequences with V and J called. Some clones fail to appear in such tables; in the studies checked, an unresolved V gene covers under half of the shortfall, and the cause of the remainder is unknown. Clonal size and the V and J genes are those of that table, whereas D and trimming came from the DNA. Counted in this sample were over 100,000 clones; approximately 82% of them appeared once. The top ten clonotypes cover about 3% of the sample.

The cohort comprised several hundred healthy bone marrow donors. At the time of sampling, every cohort member was nominally healthy, though immune exposures that went unrecorded were likely present. The donor tested CMV seropositive and was one of the 289 seropositive cohort members. A peripheral blood sample was provided by each donor, and peripheral blood mononuclear cells were used for TCR beta sequencing. Genomic DNA extraction from the blood cell samples was performed with the Qiagen DNeasy Blood Extraction Kit. General findings and caveats noted by the study authors: Strong co-occurrence of HLA alleles, especially DR and DQ, made assigning TCR associations to individual alleles difficult. Because HLA typing was unavailable for some donors at each locus, only the typed subset was used in association tests. In vitro tests confirmed that three of the cytomegalovirus-associated TCR beta chains recognize cytomegalovirus antigens. The 87-base-pair reads could not distinguish some IMGT-functional V segments, including TRBV6-2 and TRBV6-3, so those segments were excluded. A further reported finding was that TCR beta sequences accurately predicted the HLA-A and HLA-B alleles for most subjects in the first cohort. A later genetic analysis reported fewer N-insertions in productive TCRs among donors in an Asian-associated ancestry cluster than the roughly 700-donor mean. The study gave a list of 150 to 200 TCR beta chains associated with cytomegalovirus. A later analysis found that most CMV-associated TCR beta chains appeared HLA-restricted, with HLA associations seemingly driven largely by CMV exposure. V-gene and J-gene trimming of TCR beta chains was associated with a missense DCLRE1C variant in a later genetic analysis, and the association was replicated in an independent cohort. A cluster of highly shared sequence variants was judged likely to represent a technical artifact of the sequencing pipeline. The earlier analysis of about 600 of the donors excluded 15 to 20 rarely observed V segments, including chromosome 9 orphons, because counts were too low. Roughly uniform sequencing depth across donors was assumed in presence/absence analyses, although this assumption may not hold. In both the original and validation cohorts, the classifier was reported to diagnose cytomegalovirus status with high specificity and sensitivity. In this cohort, only TCR beta chains were sequenced, and detectable features were limited by the absence of alpha or paired-chain data. Across donors, most TCR sequences were observed very rarely, whereas some public TCRs were present in many individuals. At a false discovery rate of 0.05, a later analysis linked 16,951 TCR beta sequences to specific HLA alleles. In an earlier analysis of more than 450 of the donors, most TCR beta V segments were observed in productive rearrangements about 90% or about 30% of the time, broadly matching IMGT annotations. A later analysis found that HLA-associated TCR beta chains were more clonally expanded and had lower generation probabilities than equally common non-associated chains. Several of the top co-occurrence clusters appeared to be linked to parvovirus B19, influenza, CMV and Epstein-Barr virus, according to a later analysis. A later analysis found that TCR association rates varied across HLA loci, with DRB1 alleles showing the most associated TCRs and HLA-C alleles the fewest. CMV serostatus was the only immune exposure information available for the cohort. The authors suggested that the approach could potentially be generalized to other disease states and immunological phenotypes. Correlated functional status among segregating V segments might be attributable to linkage disequilibrium, but an unknown experimental factor could not be ruled out.

CDR1 and CDR2 (SQVTM, ANQGSEA) derive from the germline V gene. The CDR3 sequence holds 13 residues, the cysteine and phenylalanine included. Of the read, only the CDR3 DNA is kept; its 39 bases are in frame from base 1. Trimming accounts for 7 bases at V and 1 base at J, while the number of junction bases matched to no gene is 4. The sample taken for sequencing was PBMCs. The V gene is TRBV29-1 and the J gene is TRBJ2-7, and 10 bases in between align with TRBD1. The receptor was isolated from a woman younger than 35 in good health and CMV-seropositive. Read as DNA, the sequence is TGCAGCGCTCGGACAGGGGGATCCTACGAGCAGTACTTC. This sequence encodes CSARTGGSYEQYF.